This T cell receptor (beta chain) was recorded in a study of cytomegalovirus exposure and HLA in healthy donors. The study's findings and limits: In a later analysis, the majority of CMV-associated beta chains seemingly showed HLA restriction.

The CDR3 contains 13 residues. Germline CDR1 reads SGHAT; CDR2 reads FQNNGV. V was pared by 5 bases and J by 4 bases, with 4 bases of the junction left unmatched. This PCR relied on a set of 60 Vbeta primers and 13 Jbeta primers. Profiling relied on immunoSEQ multiplex PCR, and the TCRdb table lists in-frame clones only, not all of them. This sample has 110,000 or so clones, with approximately 76% found just once. With respect to this clone: Its specificity is not known.

The source is a man aged 50-59 years in good health and CMV-seropositive. The chain links TRBV11-2 to TRBJ1-2, with 7 bases that match TRBD1. The sequenced sample consisted of PBMCs. The CDR3 region has the DNA TGTGCCAGCAGCACAGGGGTAATCTATGGCTACACCTTC. It is translated as CASSTGVIYGYTF.